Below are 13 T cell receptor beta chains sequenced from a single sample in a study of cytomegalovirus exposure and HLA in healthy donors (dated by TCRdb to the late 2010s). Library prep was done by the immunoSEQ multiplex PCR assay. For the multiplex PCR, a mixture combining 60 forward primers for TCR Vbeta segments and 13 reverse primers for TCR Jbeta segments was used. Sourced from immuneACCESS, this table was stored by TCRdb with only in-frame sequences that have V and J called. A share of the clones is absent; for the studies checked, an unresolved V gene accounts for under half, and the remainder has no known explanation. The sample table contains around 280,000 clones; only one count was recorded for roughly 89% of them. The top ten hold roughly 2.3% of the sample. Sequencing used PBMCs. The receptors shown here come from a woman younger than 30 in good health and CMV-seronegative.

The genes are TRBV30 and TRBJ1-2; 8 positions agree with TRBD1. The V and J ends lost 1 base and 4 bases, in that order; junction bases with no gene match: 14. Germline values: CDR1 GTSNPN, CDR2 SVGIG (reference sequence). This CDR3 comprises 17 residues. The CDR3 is CAWSGPGWTGMAYGYTF. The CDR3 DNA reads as TGTGCCTGGAGTGGTCCTGGCTGGACAGGGATGGCCTATGGCTACACCTTC.

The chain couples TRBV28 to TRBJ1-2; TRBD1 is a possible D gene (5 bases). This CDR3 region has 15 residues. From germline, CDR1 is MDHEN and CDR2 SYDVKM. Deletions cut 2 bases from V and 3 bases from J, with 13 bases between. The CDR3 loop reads CASSLGPRGDYGYTF. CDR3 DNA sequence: TGTGCCAGCAGTTTAGGGCCAAGGGGTGACTATGGCTACACCTTC.

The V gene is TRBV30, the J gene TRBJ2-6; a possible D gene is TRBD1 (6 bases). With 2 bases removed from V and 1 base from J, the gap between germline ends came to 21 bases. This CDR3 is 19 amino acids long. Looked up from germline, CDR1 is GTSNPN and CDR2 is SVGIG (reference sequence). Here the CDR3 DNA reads TGTGCCTGGAGTCAAAAAGCAGGGACATGGTCGTCTGGGGCCAACGTCCTGACTTTC. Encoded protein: CAWSQKAGTWSSGANVLTF.

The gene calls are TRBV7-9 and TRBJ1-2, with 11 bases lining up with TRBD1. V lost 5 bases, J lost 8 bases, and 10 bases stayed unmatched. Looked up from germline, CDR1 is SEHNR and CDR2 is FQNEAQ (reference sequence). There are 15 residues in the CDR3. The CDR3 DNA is TGTGCCAGCAGCCCCTTCGGACAGGGGGCAAGGGGCTACACCTTC. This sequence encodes CASSPFGQGARGYTF.

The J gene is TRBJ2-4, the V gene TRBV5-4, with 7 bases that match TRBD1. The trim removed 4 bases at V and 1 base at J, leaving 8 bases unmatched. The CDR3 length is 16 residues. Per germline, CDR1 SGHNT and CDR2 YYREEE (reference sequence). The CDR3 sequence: CASSTRQGGAKNIQYF. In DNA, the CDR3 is TGTGCCAGCAGCACCCGACAGGGTGGTGCCAAAAACATTCAGTACTTC. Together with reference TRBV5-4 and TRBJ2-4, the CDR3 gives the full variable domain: ETGVTQSPTHLIKTRGQQVTLRCSSQSGHNTVSWYQQALGQGPQFIFQYYREEENGRGNFPPRFSGLQFPNYSSELNVNALELDDSALYLCASSTRQGGAKNIQYFGAGTRLSVL.

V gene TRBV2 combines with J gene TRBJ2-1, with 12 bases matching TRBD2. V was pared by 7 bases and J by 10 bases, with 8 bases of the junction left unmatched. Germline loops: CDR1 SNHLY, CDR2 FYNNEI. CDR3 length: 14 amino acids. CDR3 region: CASTPSGGAREQFF. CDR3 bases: TGTGCCAGCACCCCTAGCGGGGGGGCGAGGGAGCAGTTCTTC.

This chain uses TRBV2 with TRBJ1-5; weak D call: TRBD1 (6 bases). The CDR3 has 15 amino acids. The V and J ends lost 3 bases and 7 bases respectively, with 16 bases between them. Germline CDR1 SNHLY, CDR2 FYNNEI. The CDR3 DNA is TGTGCCAGCAGTGAGGGCCAGGGGTTTGGGCAGCCCCAGCATTTT. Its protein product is CASSEGQGFGQPQHF. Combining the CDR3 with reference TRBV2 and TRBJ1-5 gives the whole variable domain EPEVTQTPSHQVTQMGQEVILRCVPISNHLYFYWYRQILGQKVEFLVSFYNNEISEKSEIFDDQFSVERPDGSNFTLKIRSTKLEDSAMYFCASSEGQGFGQPQHFGDGTRLSIL.

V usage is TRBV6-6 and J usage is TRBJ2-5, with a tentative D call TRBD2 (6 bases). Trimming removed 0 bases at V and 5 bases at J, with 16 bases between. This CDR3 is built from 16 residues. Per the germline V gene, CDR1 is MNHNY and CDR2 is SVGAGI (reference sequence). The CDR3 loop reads CASSYSLGAGFETQYF. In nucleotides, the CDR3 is TGTGCCAGCAGTTACTCACTCGGCGCGGGGTTCGAGACCCAGTACTTC.

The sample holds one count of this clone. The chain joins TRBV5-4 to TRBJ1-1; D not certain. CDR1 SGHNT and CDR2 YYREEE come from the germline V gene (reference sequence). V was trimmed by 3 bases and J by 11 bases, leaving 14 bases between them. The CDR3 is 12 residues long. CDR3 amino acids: CASSSFGVSAFF. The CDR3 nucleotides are TGTGCCAGCAGCTCTTTCGGGGTATCGGCTTTCTTT.

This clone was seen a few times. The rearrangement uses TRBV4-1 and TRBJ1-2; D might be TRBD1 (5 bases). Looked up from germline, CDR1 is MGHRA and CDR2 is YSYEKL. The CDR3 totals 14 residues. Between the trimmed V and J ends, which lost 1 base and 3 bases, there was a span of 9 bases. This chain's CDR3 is CASSQGVRDYGYTF. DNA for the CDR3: TGCGCCAGCAGCCAAGGTGTCAGGGACTATGGCTACACCTTC.

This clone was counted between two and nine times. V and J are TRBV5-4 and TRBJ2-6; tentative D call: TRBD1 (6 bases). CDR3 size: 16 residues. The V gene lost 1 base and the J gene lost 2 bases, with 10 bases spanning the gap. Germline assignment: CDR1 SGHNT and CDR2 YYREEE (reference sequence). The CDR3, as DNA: TGTGCCAGCAGCTTGTTTGGGGGCGCTGGGGCCAACGTCCTGACTTTC. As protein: CASSLFGGAGANVLTF.

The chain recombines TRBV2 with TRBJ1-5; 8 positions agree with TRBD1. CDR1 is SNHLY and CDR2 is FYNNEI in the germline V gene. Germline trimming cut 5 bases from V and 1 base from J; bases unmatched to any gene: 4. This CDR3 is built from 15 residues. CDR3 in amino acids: CASSIGQGSNQPQHF. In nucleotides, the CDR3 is TGTGCCAGCAGTATTGGACAGGGAAGCAATCAGCCCCAGCATTTT.

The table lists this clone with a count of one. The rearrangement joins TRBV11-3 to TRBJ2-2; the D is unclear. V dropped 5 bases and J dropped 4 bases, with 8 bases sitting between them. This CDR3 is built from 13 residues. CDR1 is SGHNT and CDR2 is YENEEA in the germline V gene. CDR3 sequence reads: CASSPLGTGELFF. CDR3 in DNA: TGTGCCAGCAGCCCTCTAGGCACCGGGGAGCTGTTTTTT.